The entry below describes one T cell receptor (beta chain). It lacks a known antigen. No quality values exist for individual bases; no much larger clone is one base distant. The time point label, read with the paper, signifies: cells obtained before transplantation from donor or recipient. CD3+CD4+ and CD3+CD8+ populations were FACS-sorted from unstimulated pre-transplant donor and recipient cells taken from spleen or lymph nodes. The sample originates from a study of graft-versus-host responses after intestinal transplantation (dated by TCRdb to the early 2020s). Regarding the research as a whole: Multivisceral, liver-intestinal, or isolated intestinal transplants were received by the recipients. After intestinal transplantation, graft-versus-host and host-versus-graft alloreactive T cell clones were followed in the graft, circulation and bone marrow using bulk TCR-beta CDR3 sequencing. Alloreactive clones were identified by sequencing pre-transplant mixed lymphocyte reaction products and comparing these products with unstimulated pre-transplant donor and recipient T cells. Every recipient was given anti-thymocyte globulin induction, followed by 2 to 3 years of maintenance tacrolimus and steroids. Donor T cell macrochimerism was defined as a peak of at least 4% donor T cells among recipient peripheral blood mononuclear cells. Rather than going through the commercial service, samples from a few later patients were sequenced in-house on an Illumina MiSeq and processed with MiXCR. A cohort of about 25 intestinal transplant recipients, including one retransplant, was enrolled, and a few patients lacking pretransplant specimens were excluded.

Libraries were built with the immunoSEQ multiplex PCR assay. In most patients, genomic DNA was isolated using the Qiagen DNeasy Blood and Tissue Kit and sent frozen to Adaptive Biotechnologies for TCR sequencing. For most patients, high-throughput TCR-beta CDR3 sequencing of genomic DNA was performed by Adaptive Biotechnologies. Processing in the source paper ran as follows. Adaptive's ImmunoSEQ software supplied the TCR sequencing data for more than 15 patients, while MiXCR and VDJtools were used to process a few other patients. CD4 versus CD8 sorting errors were corrected by removing sequences found in both subsets at a frequency ratio below 5:1. Because the origin of CDR3 nucleotide sequences shared between donor and recipient could not be assigned, those sequences were removed. To count as alloreactive, a clone needed at least 2-fold expansion over unstimulated cells and a minimum CFSE-low frequency of 0.002% (template counts) or 0.001% (read counts). Clones were considered mappable if detected in sequenced pre-transplant spleen, lymph node, or MLR CFSE-low populations of the donor or recipient. The cumulative frequency of alloreactive clones was calculated as a percentage of all sequences, weighted by copy number. This immuneACCESS table, as held by TCRdb, lists in-frame sequences with V and J called but not all clones. Of the missing ones, under half trace to an unresolved V gene in checked studies; the others have no known cause. Clone size and the V and J calls come from that table; the DNA yielded D and trimming. The sample profile shows about 100,000 clones; about 90% of them were found once. The ten biggest clones cover 0.95% of the sample.

The germline V gene encodes CDR1 GTSNPN and CDR2 SVGIG (reference sequence). V was cut back by 3 bases and J by 3 bases, leaving a gap of 9 bases between them. Counted from cysteine to phenylalanine, this CDR3 has 13 amino acids. Of all the DNA, just the CDR3 is kept, 39 bases in frame from base 1. The full study reports these points: Early after transplant, declines in HvG clones were associated with peak levels of circulating GvH clones. The conclusions were limited by the relatively low number and heterogeneity of the intestinal transplant patients. In the allografts of patients with donor T cell macrochimerism, GvH to HvG T cell clonal ratios were high. GvH clones were found in recipient bone marrow, and some of the GvH clones appeared earlier in ileal mucosa or blood, which is consistent with an intestinal mucosal origin.

Recombination connected TRBV30 to TRBJ2-1; TRBD1 is a weak D gene call, 6 bases matching. This receptor was identified in a human donor who was the organ donor for an intestinal transplant. This sample comprised unstimulated CD4+ T cells sorted from spleen or lymph node cells, obtained before transplant. This receptor carries the CDR3 CAWRDSLYNEQFF. The bases read TGTGCCTGGAGGGACAGCCTCTACAATGAGCAGTTCTTC.